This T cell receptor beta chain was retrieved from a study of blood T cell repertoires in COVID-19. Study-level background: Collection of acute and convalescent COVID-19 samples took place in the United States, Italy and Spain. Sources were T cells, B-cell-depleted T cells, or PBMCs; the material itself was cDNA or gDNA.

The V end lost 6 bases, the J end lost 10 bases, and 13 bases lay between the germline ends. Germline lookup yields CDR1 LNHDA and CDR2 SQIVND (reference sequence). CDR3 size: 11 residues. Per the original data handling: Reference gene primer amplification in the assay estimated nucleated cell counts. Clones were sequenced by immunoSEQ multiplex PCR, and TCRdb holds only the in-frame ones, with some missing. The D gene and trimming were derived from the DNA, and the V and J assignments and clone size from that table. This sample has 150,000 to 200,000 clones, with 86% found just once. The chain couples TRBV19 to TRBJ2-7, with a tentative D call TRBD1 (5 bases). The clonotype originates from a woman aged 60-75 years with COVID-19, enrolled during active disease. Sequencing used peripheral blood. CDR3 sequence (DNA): TGTGCCAGTAGCACTACAGGTCTTCAGTACTTC. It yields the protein CASSTTGLQYF. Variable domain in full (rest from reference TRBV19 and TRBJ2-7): DGGITQSPKYLFRKEGQNVTLSCEQNLNHDAMYWYRQDPGQGLRLIYYSQIVNDFQKGDIAEGYSVSREKKESFPLTVTSAQKNPTAFYLCASSTTGLQYFGPGTRLTVT.